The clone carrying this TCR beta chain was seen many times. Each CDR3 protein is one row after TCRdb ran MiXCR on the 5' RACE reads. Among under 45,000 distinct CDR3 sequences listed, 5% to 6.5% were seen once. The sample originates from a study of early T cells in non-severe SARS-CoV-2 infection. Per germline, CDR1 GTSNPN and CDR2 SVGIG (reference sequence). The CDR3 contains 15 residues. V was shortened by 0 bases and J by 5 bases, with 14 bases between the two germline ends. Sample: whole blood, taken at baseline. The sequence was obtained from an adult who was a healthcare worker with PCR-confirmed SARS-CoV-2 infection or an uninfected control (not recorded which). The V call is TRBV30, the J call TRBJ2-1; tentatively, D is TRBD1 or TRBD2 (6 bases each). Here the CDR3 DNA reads TGTGCCTGGAGTGTACCGGGGGCTTACGACAATGAGCAGTTCTTC. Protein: CAWSVPGAYDNEQFF.